This is a list of T cell receptor beta chains from one sample in a study of T cells after yellow fever vaccination. TCRdb reprocessed the 5' RACE reads via MiXCR and lists one record per CDR3 protein. This sample has some 340,000 distinct CDR3 sequences, with approximately 4% found just once. Sample: PBMCs, taken 5 days after the yellow fever booster vaccination. Source of these receptors: a man younger than 35 who received the YFV17D yellow fever vaccine. Both conserved end residues are part of each CDR3. Fields, in order: D gene, clone size, J gene, V gene, CDR3 DNA, CDR3 protein. D genes are given only for firm matches. Some rows mark clone size as missing; the rest say once, few, many or name a class of expanded clone.

NA many TRBJ2-1 TRBV28 TGTGCCAGCAGTTTATCGGACGCATCCGTCGATGAGCAGTTCTTC CASSLSDASVDEQFF
TRBD1 few TRBJ2-7 TRBV5-1 TGCGCCAGCAGCCCGGGACAGGGCTTCCCTTCGTCCTACGAGCAGTACTTC CASSPGQGFPSSYEQYF
TRBD2 NA TRBJ2-7 TRBV6-2/TRBV6-3 TGTGCCAGCAGTTATGAAGCGGGACCTTACGAGCAGTACTTC CASSYEAGPYEQYF
NA NA TRBJ2-7 TRBV11-2 TGTGCCAGCAGCTCCAGTTTCGACGAGCAGTACTTC CASSSSFDEQYF
NA many TRBJ1-2 TRBV12-3/TRBV12-4 TGTGCCAGCAGTTTTCCAACAGTGCGGGGGTTAGGGTATGGCTACACCTTC CASSFPTVRGLGYGYTF
NA NA TRBJ2-1 TRBV29-1 TGCAGCGTTGAAGGGGCCGTCATTGGCGATGAGCAGTTCTTC CSVEGAVIGDEQFF
NA many TRBJ2-7 TRBV4-1 TGCGCCAGCAGCCAAGAAGGCTGGGGAATTTCTCTCGAGCAGTACTTC CASSQEGWGISLEQYF
NA many TRBJ1-1 TRBV9 TGTGCCAGCAGCGTAGTCTATCGCCGGTTTCGCACTGAAGCTTTCTTT CASSVVYRRFRTEAFF
TRBD2 NA TRBJ2-6 TRBV5-1 TGCGCCAGCAGCTTAGTAGCGGGGCTCTCTGGGGCCAACGTCCTGACTTTC CASSLVAGLSGANVLTF
TRBD1 few TRBJ1-2 TRBV2 TGTGCCAGCAGTGCGCGACAGGGGGCCAACTATGGCTACACCTTC CASSARQGANYGYTF
NA many TRBJ2-3 TRBV4-3 TGCGCCAGCAGCCAAGAATCGGCGGGTACGCAGTATTTT CASSQESAGTQYF
TRBD2 NA TRBJ2-3 TRBV4-2 TGTGCCAGCAGCCCTAATCAACTAGCGGGGACCACAGATACGCAGTATTTT CASSPNQLAGTTDTQYF
NA many TRBJ2-5 TRBV24-1 TGTGCCACCAGTGAGACGGAGACCCAGTACTTC CATSETETQYF
NA few TRBJ1-1 TRBV5-4 TGTGCCAGCAGCTTGAGTAAAGGGTACACTGAAGCTTTCTTT CASSLSKGYTEAFF